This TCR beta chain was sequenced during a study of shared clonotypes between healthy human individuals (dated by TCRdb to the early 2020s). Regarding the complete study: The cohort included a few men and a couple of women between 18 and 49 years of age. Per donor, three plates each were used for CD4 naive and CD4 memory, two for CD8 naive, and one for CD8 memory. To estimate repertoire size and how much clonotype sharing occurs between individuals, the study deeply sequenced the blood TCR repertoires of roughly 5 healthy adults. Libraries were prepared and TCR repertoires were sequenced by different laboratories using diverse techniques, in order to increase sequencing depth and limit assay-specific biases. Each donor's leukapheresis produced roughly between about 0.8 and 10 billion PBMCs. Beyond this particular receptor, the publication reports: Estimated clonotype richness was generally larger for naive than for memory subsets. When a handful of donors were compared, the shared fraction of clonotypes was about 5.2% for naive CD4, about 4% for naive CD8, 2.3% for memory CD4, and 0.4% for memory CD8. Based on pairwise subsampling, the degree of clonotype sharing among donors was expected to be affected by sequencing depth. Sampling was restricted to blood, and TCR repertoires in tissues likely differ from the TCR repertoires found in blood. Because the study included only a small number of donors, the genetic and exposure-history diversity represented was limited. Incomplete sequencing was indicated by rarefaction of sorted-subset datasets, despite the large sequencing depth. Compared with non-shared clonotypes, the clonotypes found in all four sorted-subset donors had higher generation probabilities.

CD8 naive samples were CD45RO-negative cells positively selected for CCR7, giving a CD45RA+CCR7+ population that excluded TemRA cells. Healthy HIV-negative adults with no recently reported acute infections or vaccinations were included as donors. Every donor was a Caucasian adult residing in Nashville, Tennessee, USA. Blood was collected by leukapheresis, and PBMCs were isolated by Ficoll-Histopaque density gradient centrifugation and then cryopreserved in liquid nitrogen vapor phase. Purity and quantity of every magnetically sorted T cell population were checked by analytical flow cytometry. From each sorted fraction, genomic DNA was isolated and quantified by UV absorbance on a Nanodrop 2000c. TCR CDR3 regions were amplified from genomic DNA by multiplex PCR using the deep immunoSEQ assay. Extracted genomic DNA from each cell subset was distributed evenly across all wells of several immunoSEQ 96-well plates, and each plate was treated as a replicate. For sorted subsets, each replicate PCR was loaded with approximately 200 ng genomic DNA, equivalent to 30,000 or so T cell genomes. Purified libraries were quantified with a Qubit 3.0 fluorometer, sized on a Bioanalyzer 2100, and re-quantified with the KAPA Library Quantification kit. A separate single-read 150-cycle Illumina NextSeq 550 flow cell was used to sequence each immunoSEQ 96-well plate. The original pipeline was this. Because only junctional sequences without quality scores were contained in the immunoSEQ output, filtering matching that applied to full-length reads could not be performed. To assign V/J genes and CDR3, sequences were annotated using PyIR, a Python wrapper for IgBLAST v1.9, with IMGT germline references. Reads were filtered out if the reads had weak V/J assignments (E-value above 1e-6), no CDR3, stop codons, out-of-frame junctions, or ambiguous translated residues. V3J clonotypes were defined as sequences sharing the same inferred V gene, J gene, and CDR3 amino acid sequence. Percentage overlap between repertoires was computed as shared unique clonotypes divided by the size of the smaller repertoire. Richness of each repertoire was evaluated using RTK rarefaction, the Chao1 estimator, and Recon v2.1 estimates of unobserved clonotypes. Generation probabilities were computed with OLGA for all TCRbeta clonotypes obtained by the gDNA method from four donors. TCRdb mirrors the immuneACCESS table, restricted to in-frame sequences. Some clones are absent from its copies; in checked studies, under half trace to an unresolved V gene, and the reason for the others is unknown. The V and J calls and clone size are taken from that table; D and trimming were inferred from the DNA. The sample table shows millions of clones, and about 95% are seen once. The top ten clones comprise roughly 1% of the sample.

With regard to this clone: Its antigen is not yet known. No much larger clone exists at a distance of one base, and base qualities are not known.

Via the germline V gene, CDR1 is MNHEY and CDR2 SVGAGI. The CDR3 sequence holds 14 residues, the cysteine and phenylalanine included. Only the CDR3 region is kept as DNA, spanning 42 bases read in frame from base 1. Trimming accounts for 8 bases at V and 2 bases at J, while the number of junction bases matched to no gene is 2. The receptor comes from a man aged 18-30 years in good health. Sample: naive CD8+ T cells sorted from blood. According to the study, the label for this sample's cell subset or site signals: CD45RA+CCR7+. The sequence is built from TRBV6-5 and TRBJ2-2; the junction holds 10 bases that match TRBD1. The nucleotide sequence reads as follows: TGTGCCAGCGGGACAGGGGCCAACACCGGGGAGCTGTTTTTT. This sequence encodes CASGTGANTGELFF.